The 8 T cell receptor beta chains given below trace back to one sample, sequenced in a study of cytomegalovirus exposure and HLA in healthy donors. With 60 Vbeta and 13 Jbeta primers, the PCR was carried out. The table came from immunoSEQ multiplex PCR; TCRdb's copy has only in-frame clones and leaves some out. The sample lists 35,000 to 55,000 clones; around 62% were seen once. The sequenced material came from PBMCs. The origin of the receptors is a human donor in good health.

This chain links TRBV7-3 with TRBJ2-7, with 7 bases lining up with TRBD2. Germline V lookup: CDR1 SGHTA, CDR2 FQGTGA. CDR3 length: 15 amino acids. The V and J ends lost 6 bases and 4 bases, in that order; junction bases with no gene match: 12. CDR3 nucleotide sequence: TGTGCCAGCAGTCCTGGGAGGGGATCCAGTTACGAGCAGTACTTC. This translates into CASSPGRGSSYEQYF.

V is TRBV11-3 and J is TRBJ2-6; a possible D gene is TRBD1 (5 bases). This CDR3 spans 18 amino acids. Trimming took off 1 base at V and 0 bases at J, with 13 bases between the two ends. Germline V lookup: CDR1 SGHNT, CDR2 YENEEA. DNA for the CDR3: TGTGCCAGCAGCTTAGTGGCAGGGTCGGACTCTGGGGCCAACGTCCTGACTTTC. It is translated as CASSLVAGSDSGANVLTF. The whole variable domain, remainder taken from reference TRBV11-3 and TRBJ2-6, is EAGVVQSPRYKIIEKKQPVAFWCNPISGHNTLYWYLQNLGQGPELLIRYENEEAVDDSQLPKDRFSAERLKGVDSTLKIQPAELGDSAVYLCASSLVAGSDSGANVLTFGAGSRLTVL.

This clone appeared once. The chain links TRBV5-1 to TRBJ2-7; possible D gene TRBD2, 6 bases. The germline V gene has CDR1 SGHRS and CDR2 YFSETQ. V was clipped by 6 bases and J by 3 bases, with 19 bases between them. The CDR3 runs 15 residues. The CDR3 coding sequence is TGCGCCAGCATGCACGGGACGGCGGGAAACTACGAGCAGTACTTC. Translating gives CASMHGTAGNYEQYF.

This chain joins TRBV5-1 and TRBJ1-2, with D hard to call. Germline CDR1 reads SGHRS; CDR2 reads YFSETQ. V lost 5 bases and J lost 2, with 10 bases in between. The CDR3 is made up of 13 amino acids. The CDR3 nucleotides are TGCGCCAGCAGTCTGACGACAAACTATGGCTACACCTTC. This codes for CASSLTTNYGYTF.

This clone showed up just once. This sequence joins TRBV6-1 and TRBJ2-3, with no clear D. Between the trimmed V and J ends, which lost 7 bases and 10 bases, there was a span of 12 bases. From germline, CDR1 is MNHNS and CDR2 SASEGT. There are 11 residues in the CDR3. DNA of the CDR3: TGTGCCAGCATGGAGCCGCCTGCGCAGTATTTT. Protein: CASMEPPAQYF.

V usage is TRBV5-4 and J usage is TRBJ2-5; possible D gene TRBD2, 7 bases. Per the germline V gene, CDR1 is SGHNT and CDR2 is YYREEE (reference sequence). This CDR3 spans 15 amino acids. V shed 1 base and J shed 5 bases, with 15 bases lying between them. The CDR3 nucleotides read TGTGCCAGCAGCTTGAGAGGGGGGGCGGGGGAGACCCAGTACTTC. Its translation is CASSLRGGAGETQYF.

This clone was seen more than once but under ten times. J is TRBJ2-7 and V is TRBV5-6; D uncertain. The length of the CDR3 is 13 residues. Trimming stripped 0 bases from V and 2 bases from J, with 6 bases between. Germline CDR1 SGHDT, CDR2 YYEEEE. The DNA of the CDR3 is TGTGCCAGCAGCTTGGACAGAACCTACGAGCAGTACTTC. Its protein is CASSLDRTYEQYF.

The J gene is TRBJ1-2, the V gene TRBV2; TRBD1 matches 8 bases. This CDR3 comprises 15 residues. With 2 bases clipped from V and 7 bases from J, the junction kept 9 bases outside the gene matches. Germline CDR1 and CDR2: SNHLY and FYNNEI. The CDR3 loop reads CASSERRQGIGGYTF. As DNA, the CDR3 is TGTGCCAGCAGTGAAAGGAGACAGGGGATTGGTGGCTACACCTTC.